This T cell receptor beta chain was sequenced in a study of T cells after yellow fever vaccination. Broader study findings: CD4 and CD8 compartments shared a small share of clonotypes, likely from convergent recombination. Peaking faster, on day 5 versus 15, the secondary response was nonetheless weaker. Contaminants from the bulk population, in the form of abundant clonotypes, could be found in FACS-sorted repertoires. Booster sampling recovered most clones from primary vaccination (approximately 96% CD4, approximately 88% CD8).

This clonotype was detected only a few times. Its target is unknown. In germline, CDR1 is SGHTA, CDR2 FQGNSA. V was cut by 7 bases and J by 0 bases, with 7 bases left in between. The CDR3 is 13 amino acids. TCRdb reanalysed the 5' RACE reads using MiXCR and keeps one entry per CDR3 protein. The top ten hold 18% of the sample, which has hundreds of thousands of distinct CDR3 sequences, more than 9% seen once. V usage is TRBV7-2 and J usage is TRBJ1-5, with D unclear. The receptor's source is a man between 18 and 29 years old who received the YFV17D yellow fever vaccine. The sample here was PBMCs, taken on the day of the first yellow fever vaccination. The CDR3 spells CASTQYSNQPQHF. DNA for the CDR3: TGTGCCAGCACCCAGTATAGCAATCAGCCCCAGCATTTT.